This T cell receptor (beta chain) appears in the sequencing data of a study of beta chain features in type 1 diabetes. Notes on the study in general: Type 1 diabetes patients had moderately but significantly shorter TCRB CDR3s in all four CD4+ subsets. The similarity of naive, central memory and Treg TCRB repertoires appeared greater among patients than among healthy donors. There were fewer insertions and more deletions at the VDJ junctions of type 1 diabetes patients.

Each sorted population was over 98% pure. Concerning this clone: The antigen remains unidentified.

The whole isolated RNA underwent reverse transcription, so sequencing captured expressed TCRB transcripts. Some clones are missing from TCRdb's copy, which holds only in-frame ones; the method was immunoSEQ multiplex PCR. The data hold 500,000 to 650,000 clones, with over 10% observed a single time. The sequencing sample was made of naive CD4+ T cells from blood. This clonotype was sampled from a young man with type 1 diabetes.

CDR3 bases: TGCGCCAGCAATTATTTAGGTGTACAAGAGACCCAGTACTTC. Residues: CASNYLGVQETQYF. V is TRBV5-1 and J is TRBJ2-5; no firm D call. Per germline, CDR1 SGHRS and CDR2 YFSETQ. Trimming took 6 bases from V and 2 from J, leaving 14 bases between them. CDR3 size: 14 residues.